These T cell receptor beta chains were read from a single sample in a study of blood T cells in healthy people across ages. TCRdb reprocessed the 5' RACE reads with MiXCR, giving one entry per CDR3 protein. Found here are 1.5 million to 2 million distinct CDR3 sequences, about 31% of them singletons; the top ten hold approximately 10%. Material: blood. The source is a woman younger than 45 in good health. CDR3s include the opening cysteine and the closing phenylalanine or tryptophan. A D gene is named only where the DNA matches it firmly. A clone size is listed for some rows: how often the clone was seen (once, few, many), or a class if it is expanded.

cdr3_nt cdr3_aa j_call clone_size d_call v_call
TGCAGTGGGACTAGACCCAAATTTAATTTAGCCAAAAACATTCAGTACTTC CSGTRPKFNLAKNIQYF TRBJ2-4 few TRBD2 TRBV20-1
TGTGCCAGCAGTTTCAGTTTAGCGGGGGGGCCTACGGAGCAGTTCTTC CASSFSLAGGPTEQFF TRBJ2-1 few TRBD2 TRBV12-3/TRBV12-4
TGTGCCAGCAGCTTTTCTAGCGGGAGCTACAATGAGCAGTTCTTC CASSFSSGSYNEQFF TRBJ2-1 - TRBD2 TRBV7-3
TGTGCCAGCAGCCATCCGGGGGGTGGTGAGCAGTTCTTC CASSHPGGGEQFF TRBJ2-1 - TRBD2 TRBV7-9
TGTACCAGCAGTTTATCGGACAGGAGCTACGAGCAGTACTTC CTSSLSDRSYEQYF TRBJ2-7 once TRBD1 TRBV27
TGCAGTGCTAGGGACCTTGGAGAAAAACTGTTTTTT CSARDLGEKLFF TRBJ1-4 many - TRBV20-1
TGTGCCAGCAGCTCCACCTCCGGTGACGCTCGTTTGTCTGAAGCTTTCTTT CASSSTSGDARLSEAFF TRBJ1-1 - - TRBV13
TGTGCCAGCAGCCGGGGCAGGCGACTTAACACCGGGGAGCTGTTTTTT CASSRGRRLNTGELFF TRBJ2-2 - - TRBV3-1
TGTGCCAGCAGCCAAGACAACAGCGGGGGCCCTTACAATGAGCAGTTCTTC CASSQDNSGGPYNEQFF TRBJ2-1 - TRBD2 TRBV14
TGTGCCAGCAGCGACTGGGGACGGGGGGGCAGCGAGCAGTACTTC CASSDWGRGGSEQYF TRBJ2-7 - TRBD2 TRBV6-1
TGTGCCAGCAGCTTTGCGGGACAGGCGGAGGACACCGGGGAGCTGTTTTTT CASSFAGQAEDTGELFF TRBJ2-2 - TRBD1 TRBV7-8
TGTGCCAGCAGCGTGGGGTACAGCGAGCAGTACTTC CASSVGYSEQYF TRBJ2-7 - - TRBV2
TGCAGTGTCCACCCGGCGGGACAGGGACAAGAGACCCAGTACTTC CSVHPAGQGQETQYF TRBJ2-5 many TRBD1 TRBV20-1
TGTGCCAGCAGCTTACCCCTCTACGTCAATGAGCAGTTCTTC CASSLPLYVNEQFF TRBJ2-1 - - TRBV5-4
TGCAGCGTTGAGGGACATGCCTACGAGCAGTACTTC CSVEGHAYEQYF TRBJ2-7 many - TRBV29-1
TGTGCCAGCAGCTTCGACCCCGGTGAGCAGTTCTTC CASSFDPGEQFF TRBJ2-1 - - TRBV7-9
TGTGCCAGCGCCCAGTTGGCGGGGAACACTGAAGCTTTCTTT CASAQLAGNTEAFF TRBJ1-1 few - TRBV12-3/TRBV12-4
TGCGCCAGCAGCCCTTCAGGGATTCTTAACACTGAAGCTTTCTTT CASSPSGILNTEAFF TRBJ1-1 - - TRBV5-1
TGTGCCAGTAGGACTAGCGCTACATCGGGCACAGATACGCAGTATTTT CASRTSATSGTDTQYF TRBJ2-3 - TRBD2 TRBV27
TGCGCCAGCAGCCAATGGAATCAGCCCCAGCATTTT CASSQWNQPQHF TRBJ1-5 - - TRBV4-1
TGTGCCAGCAGCCCCGAGGGGCCGGGAGTGCCCTACAATGAGCAGTTCTTC CASSPEGPGVPYNEQFF TRBJ2-1 - - TRBV11-2
TGCGCCAGCAGAAGCGTGACAGCTCCATTCCAAGAGACCCAGTACTTC CASRSVTAPFQETQYF TRBJ2-5 - - TRBV5-1
TGCAGCGTCGTCTCGCAGGGATTTTGGGAGACCCAGTACTTC CSVVSQGFWETQYF TRBJ2-5 many - TRBV29-1
TGCGCCAGCAGCCAACTCCCCGGACAGGGTTCCGGCTACACCTTC CASSQLPGQGSGYTF TRBJ1-2 - TRBD1 TRBV4-1
TGCGCCAGCAACACCGGGTCTTCCAAAAACATTCAGTACTTC CASNTGSSKNIQYF TRBJ2-4 few - TRBV10-1
TGCGCCAGCAGCCAATGGAGCACTAGCGGGGGGTCCGAGCAGTACTTC CASSQWSTSGGSEQYF TRBJ2-7 many TRBD2 TRBV4-1
TGTGCCAGCAGCGTCCTAAAGGGCGGGGGTGAGCAGTTCTTC CASSVLKGGGEQFF TRBJ2-1 few TRBD2 TRBV9
TGTGCCATCAGGGCCCCCACAGGGGGGAACGAAGCTTTCTTT CAIRAPTGGNEAFF TRBJ1-1 few TRBD1 TRBV10-3
TGCAGTGCGCCGGGACCGGGAAATTCACCCCTCCACTTT CSAPGPGNSPLHF TRBJ1-6 - - TRBV20-1
TGTGCCAGCACCCACACAGACTATGGCTACACCTTC CASTHTDYGYTF TRBJ1-2 - - TRBV27
TGTGCCAGCAGTATGGGAGTTGGCAATGAGCAGTTCTTC CASSMGVGNEQFF TRBJ2-1 few - TRBV27
TGCAGCGTTGAAGACTGGGGAGGCTATGGCTACACCTTC CSVEDWGGYGYTF TRBJ1-2 few - TRBV29-1
TGTGCCAGCAGCTCCCAATTGGTTAACTACGAGCAGTACTTC CASSSQLVNYEQYF TRBJ2-7 - - TRBV13
TGCGCCAGCAGCCCCGGGACTAGCGGGGACCCCGATACGCAGTATTTT CASSPGTSGDPDTQYF TRBJ2-3 - TRBD2 TRBV5-1
TGCAGTGCTAATTCAGGGGGTGATAGCAATCAGCCCCAGCATTTT CSANSGGDSNQPQHF TRBJ1-5 few TRBD1 TRBV20-1
TGCAGTGCCACCGGGACTAGATCCGAGCAGTACTTC CSATGTRSEQYF TRBJ2-7 - TRBD2 TRBV20-1
TGTGCCAGCAGCCAAGCAGGGTACTACAATCAGCCCCAGCATTTT CASSQAGYYNQPQHF TRBJ1-5 once - TRBV12-3/TRBV12-4
TGCAGTGCTCGTGGGGCGCGGGGGGGGCATGAGCAGTTCTTC CSARGARGGHEQFF TRBJ2-1 - TRBD2 TRBV20-1
TGCAGTGCTAGAGATACAGGCCTACCCGCAGAGACCCAGTACTTC CSARDTGLPAETQYF TRBJ2-5 few - TRBV20-1
TGCGCCAGCAGCTTGGGACTAGCGACGGGCGAGCAGTACTTC CASSLGLATGEQYF TRBJ2-7 few TRBD2 TRBV5-1
TGCAGTGCTAGCGACAGACTGAACACTGAAGCTTTCTTT CSASDRLNTEAFF TRBJ1-1 - - TRBV20-1
TGCGCCAGCAGCTTGGACGGACACTATGGCTACACCTTC CASSLDGHYGYTF TRBJ1-2 - - TRBV5-1
TGCAGTGCTCTGGGGGGCCGATACAATGAGCAGTTCTTC CSALGGRYNEQFF TRBJ2-1 few - TRBV20-1
TGCAGTGCTCGCCTTAGCGGGAGGGCACCAGATACGCAGTATTTT CSARLSGRAPDTQYF TRBJ2-3 few TRBD2 TRBV20-1
TGCAGTGCTACCGCGGGGCCCTCTGGGACTGAAGCTTTCTTT CSATAGPSGTEAFF TRBJ1-1 few - TRBV20-1
TGTGCCAGCACCAAATTGCCCTTCCACGAGATAGGATCGGATACGCAGTATTTT CASTKLPFHEIGSDTQYF TRBJ2-3 few - TRBV12-3/TRBV12-4
TGTGCCAGCAAGGGCTTAAGCAATCAGCCCCAGCATTTT CASKGLSNQPQHF TRBJ1-5 - - TRBV28
TGTGCCAGCAGTTTCTCACCGGGACAGGGATCTCTCGAGCAGTACTTC CASSFSPGQGSLEQYF TRBJ2-7 - TRBD1 TRBV28
TGTGCCTGGAGCCTGGAAAGAGGGGCCGTTGGGGATACGCAGTATTTT CAWSLERGAVGDTQYF TRBJ2-3 - - TRBV30
TGTGCCAGCAGTTTGGGCACCGGAGGAGGGCAGTTCTTC CASSLGTGGGQFF TRBJ2-1 - - TRBV28
TGTGCCAGCACGCCGGGACTGGGGGGCTACAATGAGCAGTTCTTC CASTPGLGGYNEQFF TRBJ2-1 few - TRBV5-6
TGCGCCAGCAGCCAAGAGCTGCAGGTCCTGGAGAAGTACTTC CASSQELQVLEKYF TRBJ2-7 many - TRBV4-1
TGTGCCACCCGCGAAAATCAGGCGTTTGGGGATACGCAGTATTTT CATRENQAFGDTQYF TRBJ2-3 few - TRBV2